Below, 23 T cell receptor beta chains from the same sample are listed, as sequenced in a study of breast tumors, draining lymph nodes, adjacent tissues. Axillary draining lymph nodes of breast cancer patients supplied the node samples. TCRdb itself ran the multiplex PCR reads through MiXCR, one entry per CDR3 protein. The profile shows 170,000 or so distinct CDR3 sequences, 33% of them singletons. The sample taken for sequencing was axillary lymph node tissue. These receptors originate from a female donor with breast cancer. Some clones in this sample may be carry-over from other donors' samples.

The chain joins TRBV7-9 to TRBJ2-5; no definite D call. The V gene's germline CDR1 is SEHNR and CDR2 FQNEAQ (reference sequence). V was shortened by 5 bases and J by 8 bases, with 6 bases between the two germline ends. The CDR3 is made up of 10 amino acids. Here the CDR3 reads CASSAPTQYF. In DNA form, the CDR3 reads TGTGCCAGCAGCGCGCCAACCCAGTACTTC.

Of note for this clonotype: Just one base apart from a much larger clone, this may be a read error. The J gene is TRBJ2-3, the V gene TRBV11-2; maybe TRBD1 (5 bases). Germline assignment: CDR1 SGHAT and CDR2 FQNNGV. V was cut by 5 bases and J by 8 bases, with 14 bases left in between. The CDR3 covers 13 residues. The CDR3, as DNA: TGTGCCAGCAGCGAACAAGGGGCAGCTACGCAGTATTTT. Its translation is CASSEQGAATQYF.

This clonotype turned up a few times. A much larger clonotype is one base distant, so this may be a read error. J is TRBJ1-3 and V is TRBV6-6; perhaps TRBD1 as D (6 bases). The CDR3 contains 16 residues. The germline gives CDR1 MNHNY, CDR2 SVGAGI (reference sequence). The DNA for the CDR3 is TGTGCCAGCAGTCACTCCGTGGGGGCGAGTGGAAACACCATATATTTT. This sequence encodes CASSHSVGASGNTIYF.

With regard to this clonotype: Possible read error: a much larger clone is one base away. This sequence joins TRBV6-6 and TRBJ1-2; D call uncertain. Per the germline V gene, CDR1 is MNHNY and CDR2 is SVGAGI (reference sequence). The CDR3 covers 15 residues. CDR3 sequence (DNA): TGTGCCAGCAGTTCCCTAAGGTCAGCTAACCATGGCTACACCTTC. Its translation is CASSSLRSANHGYTF.

The genes are TRBV3-1 and TRBJ2-7; TRBD1 agrees at 7 bases. Trimming cost V 6 bases and J 6 bases; bases outside gene matches: 2. CDR3 length equals 11 residues. Per the germline V gene, CDR1 is LGHDT and CDR2 is YNNKEL (reference sequence). The CDR3 DNA sequence: TGTGCCAGCAGGACAGGGACCGAGCAGTACTTC. Its translation is CASRTGTEQYF.

The chain employs TRBV5-6 and TRBJ1-1; no clear D. Germline CDR1 SGHDT, CDR2 YYEEEE. Trimming shortened V by 1 base and J by 0 bases, and 13 bases separated the two germline ends. The CDR3 is 16 amino acids. The CDR3 protein is CASSLMALNMNTEAFF. The CDR3, as DNA: TGTGCCAGCAGCTTGATGGCTTTAAACATGAACACTGAAGCTTTCTTT.

This clonotype was found many times. The chain is built from TRBV12-3 or TRBV12-4 and TRBJ2-1; a possible D gene is TRBD2 (6 bases). This CDR3 is 12 amino acids long. Trimming shortened V by 5 bases and J by 6 bases, and 8 bases separated the two germline ends. This chain's CDR3 is CASSRRGNEQFF. In DNA, the CDR3 is TGTGCCAGCAGTCGGAGGGGCAATGAGCAGTTCTTC.

With respect to this clonotype: A read error is possible here, since a much larger clone lies one base away. The chain uses TRBV7-9 and TRBJ1-2, with D unresolved. The CDR3 length is 15 residues. The germline V gene has CDR1 SEHNR and CDR2 FQNEAQ (reference sequence). DNA of the CDR3: TGTGCCAGCAGCTTAGCCCACAGAAACTACTATGGCTACTCCTTC. It codes for CASSLAHRNYYGYSF.

Details on this clonotype: A read error is possible here, since a much larger clone lies one base away. The chain links TRBV12-3 or TRBV12-4 to TRBJ2-1; 14 bases agree with TRBD2. This CDR3 region has 16 residues. CDR3 sequence: CASSRLAGGSRYERFF. As DNA, the CDR3 is TGTGCCAGCAGTCGACTAGCGGGAGGGTCGCGTTATGAGCGGTTCTTC.

This clonotype was seen ten or more times. The chain carries TRBV10-1 and TRBJ1-3; no firm D call. The V gene's germline CDR1 is WNHNN and CDR2 SYGVQD (reference sequence). The germline V and J ends were trimmed by 0 bases and 3 bases, with 9 bases remaining between them. The CDR3 has 15 residues. The CDR3 DNA reads as TGCGCCAGCAGTGAGTCGAGAGGGCATGGAAACACCATATATTTT. This encodes CASSESRGHGNTIYF.

This clonotype was counted many times. The rearrangement joins TRBV5-1 to TRBJ2-1; D is perhaps TRBD2 (5 bases). This CDR3 has 12 residues. The V end lost 5 bases, the J end lost 8 bases, and 11 bases lay between the germline ends. From germline, CDR1 is SGHRS and CDR2 YFSETQ. In DNA, the CDR3 is TGCGCCAGCAGGTCCCCCGGGGATGAGCAGTTCTTC. Translated, it gives CASRSPGDEQFF.

This clonotype was counted a few times. A much larger clone lies one base from this, so it may be a read error. The chain combines TRBV6-5 with TRBJ1-2; D is undetermined. V lost 5 bases and J lost 8, with 12 bases in between. CDR1 is MNHEY, CDR2 SVGAGI, per germline. The CDR3 totals 12 residues. DNA of the CDR3: TGTGCCAGCAGTCGACCGCAGAAGGGCTACACCTTC. It specifies CASSRPQKGYTF.

This clonotype was recorded many times. The rearrangement uses TRBV11-2 and TRBJ1-3, with a tentative D call TRBD1 (5 bases). Germline V gene lookup returns CDR1 SGHAT and CDR2 FQNNGV. The CDR3 sequence is 15 residues long. Trimming took 1 base from V and 4 from J, leaving 11 bases between them. The CDR3 DNA is TGTGCCAGCAGCTTAGTTGCGGGGCGCGGAAACACCATATATTTT. Its protein product is CASSLVAGRGNTIYF.

There are many counts of this clonotype. This chain uses TRBV30 with TRBJ2-1; D unresolved. Germline loops: CDR1 GTSNPN, CDR2 SVGIG (reference sequence). V lost 1 base to trimming and J lost 10 bases, with 11 bases between them. This CDR3 comprises 12 residues. The CDR3 coding sequence is TGTGCCTGGAGTGCAGGTTGGGGAGAGCAGTTCTTC. Its translation is CAWSAGWGEQFF.

As DNA, the CDR3 is TGTGCCAGCAGTTTATCAGAGGGGACAGAGAGCTATGGCTACACCTTC. Its protein is CASSLSEGTESYGYTF. The J gene is TRBJ1-2, the V gene TRBV27; 7 nucleotides match TRBD1. The trim removed 0 bases at V and 4 bases at J, leaving 8 bases unmatched. In germline, CDR1 is MNHEY, CDR2 SMNVEV (reference sequence). The CDR3 consists of 16 residues.

The chain joins TRBV7-3 to TRBJ1-6; D uncertain. The CDR3 totals 14 residues. The ends were cut back, 6 bases at V and 7 bases at J, with 13 bases in the middle. Germline-derived CDR1 and CDR2 are SGHTA and FQGTGA. This CDR3 reads CASRSDCGNSPLHF. CDR3 DNA sequence: TGTGCCAGCAGGTCGGACTGTGGGAATTCACCCCTCCACTTT.

Comments on this clonotype: A single base separates this from a much larger clone, so it may be a read error. The V call is TRBV6-1, the J call TRBJ2-3; TRBD1 is a possible D gene (5 bases). V was shortened by 5 bases and J by 2 bases, with 14 bases between the two germline ends. This CDR3 comprises 15 residues. The germline V gene has CDR1 MNHNS and CDR2 SASEGT. Here the CDR3 reads CASSPRRQNTDTQYF. The CDR3 bases are TGTGCCAGCAGTCCCCGAAGACAGAACACAGATACGCAGTATTTT.

The CDR3 DNA reads TGTGCCAGCAGTTTAGAAGGGATGCCCTACGAGCAGTACTTC. Encoded protein: CASSLEGMPYEQYF. V gene TRBV27 combines with J gene TRBJ2-7, with D uncertain. The CDR3 totals 14 residues. Trimming took off 2 bases at V and 2 bases at J, with 10 bases between the two ends. CDR1 MNHEY and CDR2 SMNVEV come from the germline V gene (reference sequence).

This clonotype is termed medium-sized. The chain carries TRBV7-2 and TRBJ2-1, with D unclear. Trimming removed 3 bases at V and 3 bases at J, with 0 bases between. Germline V CDR1 and CDR2: SGHTA, FQGNSA. The CDR3 is 11 amino acids. The DNA of the CDR3 is TGTGCCAGCAGCTTCTACAATGAGCAGTTCTTC. Translating it yields CASSFYNEQFF.

This chain links TRBV7-8 with TRBJ1-4; TRBD1 matches at 7 bases. The CDR3 contains 16 residues. Germline V gives CDR1 SGHVS, CDR2 FQNEAQ. The V segment lost 3 bases and the J segment 3 bases; nucleotides outside the gene matches: 7. The CDR3 protein is CASSLLQGMPNEKLFF. The CDR3 coding sequence is TGTGCCAGCAGCTTGCTACAGGGGATGCCTAATGAAAAACTGTTTTTT.

This clonotype was observed many times. This sequence joins TRBV18 and TRBJ2-7; D is undetermined. The CDR3 loop spans 14 amino acids. Germline V gene data show CDR1 as KGHSH and CDR2 as LQKENI. V lost 2 bases to trimming and J lost 1 base, with 9 bases between them. The CDR3 DNA reads TGTGCCAGCTCACCAGTTGGACGGTCCTACGAGCAGTACTTC. This gives the protein CASSPVGRSYEQYF.

This clonotype was found many times. The chain uses TRBV7-2 and TRBJ2-2; 8 nucleotides line up with TRBD1. Germline assignment: CDR1 SGHTA and CDR2 FQGNSA. With V trimmed by 5 bases and J by 5 bases, 13 bases remained unmatched. The CDR3 loop spans 17 amino acids. For the CDR3, the DNA is TGTGCCAGCAGCAAAACCCTCCAGGGGGCGCGAACCGGGGAGCTGTTTTTT. It is translated as CASSKTLQGARTGELFF.

This clonotype has at least ten counts. V gene TRBV7-9 combines with J gene TRBJ2-5; no firm D call. Trimming took off 5 bases at V and 4 bases at J, with 11 bases between the two ends. Germline V gene data show CDR1 as SEHNR and CDR2 as FQNEAQ (reference sequence). The CDR3 length is 13 residues. As DNA, the CDR3 is TGTGCCAGCAGCCTCCCGCCCCGAGAGACCCAGTACTTC. Translating gives CASSLPPRETQYF.